This T cell receptor (beta chain) was captured in a study of T-cell memory formation after mild COVID-19 (dated by TCRdb to the early 2020s). Regarding the research as a whole: TCR sequence clusters from the two donors were found to be largely donor specific. The cohort was made up of two young adult volunteers, one female and one male, who were previously healthy. In two donors, T-cell clones that expanded and contracted after mild COVID-19 were tracked by sequencing TCRalpha and TCRbeta repertoires over time.

General conclusions and limits of the study: SARS-CoV-2 specificity of the second-wave clones peaking on day 37 was not confirmed. Contracting CD4+ clones were found mainly in CM and EM memory subsets, while CD8+ clones were enriched in EMRA. Some responding clones were found in pre-infection memory, which suggests that pre-existing cross-reactive memory T cells took part in the SARS-CoV-2 response. Only two mild cases were covered by the study, and larger cohorts that include severe cases with pre-infection samples were considered necessary. Clones contracting from day 15 to 85 had balanced CD4/CD8 phenotypes, while a second wave expanding from day 15 to 37 was biased towards CD4+.

Sequencing used an Illumina NovaSeq 6000. cDNA libraries for TCRalpha and TCRbeta were prepared by 5'RACE using constant-segment primers, with sample barcodes and unique molecular identifiers added. Trizol reagent was used to extract RNA from every sample. Library amplification was performed in two PCR steps, and a second sample barcode and Illumina TruSeq adapters were introduced in the second step. The libraries were sequenced on an Illumina NovaSeq using 2 x 150 bp paired-end reads. In the source study's methods: With migec v1.2.7, reads were demultiplexed and then collapsed into UMI-guided consensus sequences. With mixcr v2.1.11, UMI consensuses were aligned to TRA and TRB V and J templates and assembled into clonotypes. A clonotype was counted as expanded or contracted only when both edgeR and NoisET called the clonotype significant, with the noise models trained on biological replicates. edgeR calls used a false discovery rate-adjusted p below 0.01 and a log2 fold-change threshold of 1. As an exploratory analysis of dynamics, PCA with hierarchical clustering was applied to max-normalized trajectories of the 1000 most abundant clonotypes. Each responding clone was given a CD4 or CD8 phenotype based on the CD4+ and CD8+ repertoires, which had been sequenced separately. TCRdb ran its own pipeline on the public reads, namely fastp trimming at Q25 and MiXCR clone calling, and kept in-frame beta chains. Each CDR3 protein gets just one entry, which takes the most common genes and DNA from the rows behind it. The authors' filters were not applied to this entry. The sample table shows 200,000 or so distinct CDR3 sequences, and 9.5% are seen once. The top ten clonotypes cover roughly 4% of the sample.

Ficoll-Paque density gradient centrifugation was used to isolate PBMCs. The CDR3 numbers 15 residues from cysteine through phenylalanine. The only DNA kept is the CDR3, 45 bases in frame from the first base. The junction shows trimming of 4 bases on V and 4 bases on J, and the gene matches do not reach 10 bases of it. The germline V gene provides CDR1 SGHRS and CDR2 YFSETQ. This clonotype appeared a few times. It lacks a known antigen. Within one base of it there is no much larger clone, and no base qualities were kept. The chain is encoded by TRBV5-1 joined to TRBJ1-2, and TRBD1 aligns with 7 junction nucleotides. This sequence was found in a man between 18 and 29 years old who had mild COVID-19 (a few samples of this study predate the infection). The sample titles of this study are shuffled in the database, so cell type and time point are left out; the donor was told from shared clones. Sequences were obtained from PBMCs or a T cell subset sorted from them (not recorded which). The CDR3 region reads CASSPAAGGPYGYTF. The base sequence is TGCGCCAGCAGCCCGGCGGCAGGGGGGCCCTATGGCTACACCTTC. The CDR3 plus the reference TRBV5-1 and TRBJ1-2 genes for the other parts give the full variable domain: KAGVTQTPRYLIKTRGQQVTLSCSPISGHRSVSWYQQTPGQGLQFLFEYFSETQRNKGNFPGRFSGRQFSNSRSEMNVSTLELGDSALYLCASSPAAGGPYGYTFGSGTRLTVV.